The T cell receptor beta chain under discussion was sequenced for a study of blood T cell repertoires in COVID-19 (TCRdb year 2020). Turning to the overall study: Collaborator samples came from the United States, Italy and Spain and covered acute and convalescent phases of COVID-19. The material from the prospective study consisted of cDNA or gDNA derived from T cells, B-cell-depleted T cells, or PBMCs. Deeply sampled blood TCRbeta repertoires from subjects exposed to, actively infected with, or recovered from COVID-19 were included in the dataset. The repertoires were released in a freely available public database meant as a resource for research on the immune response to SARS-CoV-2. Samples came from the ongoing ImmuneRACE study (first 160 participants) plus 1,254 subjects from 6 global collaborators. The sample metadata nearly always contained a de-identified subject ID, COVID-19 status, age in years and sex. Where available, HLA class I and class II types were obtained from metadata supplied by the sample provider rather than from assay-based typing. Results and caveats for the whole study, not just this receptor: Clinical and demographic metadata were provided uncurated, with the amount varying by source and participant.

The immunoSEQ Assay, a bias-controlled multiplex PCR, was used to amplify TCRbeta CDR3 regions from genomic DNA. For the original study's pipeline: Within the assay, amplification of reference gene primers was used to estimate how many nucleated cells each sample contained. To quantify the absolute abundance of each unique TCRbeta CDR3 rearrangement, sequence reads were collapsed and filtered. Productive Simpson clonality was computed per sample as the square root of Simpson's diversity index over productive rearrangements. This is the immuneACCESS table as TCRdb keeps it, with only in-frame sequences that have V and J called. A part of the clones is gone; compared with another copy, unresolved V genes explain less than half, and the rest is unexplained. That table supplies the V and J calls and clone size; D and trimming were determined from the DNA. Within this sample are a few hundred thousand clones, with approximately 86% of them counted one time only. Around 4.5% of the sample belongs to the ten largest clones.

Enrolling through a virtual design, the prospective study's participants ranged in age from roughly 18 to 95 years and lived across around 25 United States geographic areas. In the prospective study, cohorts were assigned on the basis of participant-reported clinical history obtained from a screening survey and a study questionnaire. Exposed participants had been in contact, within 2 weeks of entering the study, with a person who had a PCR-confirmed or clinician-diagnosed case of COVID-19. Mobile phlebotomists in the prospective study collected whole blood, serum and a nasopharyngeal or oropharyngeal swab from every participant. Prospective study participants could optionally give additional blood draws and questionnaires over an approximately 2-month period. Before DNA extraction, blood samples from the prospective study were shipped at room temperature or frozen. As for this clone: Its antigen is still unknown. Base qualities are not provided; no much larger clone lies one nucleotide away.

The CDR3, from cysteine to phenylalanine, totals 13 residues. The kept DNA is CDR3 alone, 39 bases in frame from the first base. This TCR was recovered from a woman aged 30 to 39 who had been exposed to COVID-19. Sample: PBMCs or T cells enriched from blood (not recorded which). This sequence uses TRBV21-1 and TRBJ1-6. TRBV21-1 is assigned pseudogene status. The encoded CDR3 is CASSKCGQEVLHF. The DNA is TGTGCCAGCAGCAAGTGCGGGCAGGAGGTGCTCCACTTT.